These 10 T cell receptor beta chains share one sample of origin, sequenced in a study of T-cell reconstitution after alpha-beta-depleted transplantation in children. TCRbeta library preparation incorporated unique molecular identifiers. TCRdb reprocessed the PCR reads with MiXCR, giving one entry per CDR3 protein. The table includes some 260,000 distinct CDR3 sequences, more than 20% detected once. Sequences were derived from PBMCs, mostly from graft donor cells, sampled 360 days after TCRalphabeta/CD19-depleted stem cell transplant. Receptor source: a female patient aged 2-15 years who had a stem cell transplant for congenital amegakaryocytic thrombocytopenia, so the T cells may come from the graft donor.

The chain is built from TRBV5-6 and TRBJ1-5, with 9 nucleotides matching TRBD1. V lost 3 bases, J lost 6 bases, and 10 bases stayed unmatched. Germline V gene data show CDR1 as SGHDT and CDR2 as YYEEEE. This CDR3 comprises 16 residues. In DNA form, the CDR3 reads TGTGCCAGCAGCTGGTCCGGGACAGGGACGTCTCAGCCCCAGCATTTT. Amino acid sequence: CASSWSGTGTSQPQHF.

Here the CDR3 DNA reads TGTGCCAGCAGCCTAGTTTTCGGGTCCTACGAGCAGTACTTC. Its protein product is CASSLVFGSYEQYF. The rearrangement joins TRBV11-2 to TRBJ2-7; D gene ambiguous. Germline V gives CDR1 SGHAT, CDR2 FQNNGV. This CDR3 spans 14 amino acids. V was pared by 5 bases and J by 1 base, with 12 bases between. Drawing the rest from reference TRBV11-2 and TRBJ2-7, the complete variable domain is EAGVAQSPRYKIIEKRQSVAFWCNPISGHATLYWYQQILGQGPKLLIQFQNNGVVDDSQLPKDRFSAERLKGVDSTLKIQPAKLEDSAVYLCASSLVFGSYEQYFGPGTRLTVT.

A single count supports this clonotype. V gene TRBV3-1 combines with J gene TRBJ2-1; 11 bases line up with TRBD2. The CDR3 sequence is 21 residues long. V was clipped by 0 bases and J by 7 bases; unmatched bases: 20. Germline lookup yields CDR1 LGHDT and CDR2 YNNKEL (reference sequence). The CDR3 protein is CASSQDVEWRVAGGPGNEQFF. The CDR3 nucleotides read TGTGCCAGCAGCCAAGATGTCGAGTGGAGAGTAGCGGGGGGGCCGGGGAATGAGCAGTTCTTC.

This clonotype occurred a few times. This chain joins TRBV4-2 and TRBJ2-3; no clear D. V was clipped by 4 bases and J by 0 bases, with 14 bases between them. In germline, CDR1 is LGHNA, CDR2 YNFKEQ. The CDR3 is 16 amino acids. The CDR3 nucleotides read TGTGCCAGCAGCCCAACGGGTTGGTCTAGCACAGATACGCAGTATTTT. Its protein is CASSPTGWSSTDTQYF.

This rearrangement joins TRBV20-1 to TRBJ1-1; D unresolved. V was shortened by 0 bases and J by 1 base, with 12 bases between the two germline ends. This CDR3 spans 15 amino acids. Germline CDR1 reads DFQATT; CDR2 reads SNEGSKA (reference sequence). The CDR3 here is CSARDLWVGNTEAFF. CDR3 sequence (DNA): TGCAGTGCTAGAGATCTTTGGGTCGGGAACACTGAAGCTTTCTTT.

CDR3 sequence reads: CASSLALGSGSGPWTQYF. Written as DNA, the CDR3 is TGTGCCAGCAGTTTAGCCCTGGGGAGTGGTAGCGGACCTTGGACCCAGTACTTC. The chain combines TRBV12-3 or TRBV12-4 with TRBJ2-5; possible D gene TRBD2, 6 bases. This CDR3 spans 18 amino acids. Trimming took off 0 bases at V and 7 bases at J, with 24 bases between the two ends.

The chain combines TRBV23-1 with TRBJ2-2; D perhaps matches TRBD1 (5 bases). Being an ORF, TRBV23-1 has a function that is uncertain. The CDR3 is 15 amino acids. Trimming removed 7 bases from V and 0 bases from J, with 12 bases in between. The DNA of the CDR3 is TGCGCCAGCAATAAGACAGAATCGAACACCGGGGAGCTGTTTTTT. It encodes CASNKTESNTGELFF.

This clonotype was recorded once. CDR3 DNA: TGCGCCAGCAGCTTGGGCCAGCAATATGGCTACACCTTC. It specifies CASSLGQQYGYTF. The V call is TRBV5-1, the J call TRBJ1-2, with D hard to call. Looked up from germline, CDR1 is SGHRS and CDR2 is YFSETQ. CDR3 size: 13 residues. Trimming cost V 0 bases and J 5 bases, with 8 bases left between them. The whole variable domain, remainder taken from reference TRBV5-1 and TRBJ1-2, is KAGVTQTPRYLIKTRGQQVTLSCSPISGHRSVSWYQQTPGQGLQFLFEYFSETQRNKGNFPGRFSGRQFSNSRSEMNVSTLELGDSALYLCASSLGQQYGYTFGSGTRLTVV.

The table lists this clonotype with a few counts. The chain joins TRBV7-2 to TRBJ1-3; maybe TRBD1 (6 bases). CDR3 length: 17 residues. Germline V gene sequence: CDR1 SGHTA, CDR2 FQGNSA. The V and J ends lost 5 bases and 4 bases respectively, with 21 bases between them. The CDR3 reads CASSVRIGQTWGNTIYF. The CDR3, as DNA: TGTGCCAGCAGCGTAAGAATCGGACAGACCTGGGGAAACACCATATATTTT.

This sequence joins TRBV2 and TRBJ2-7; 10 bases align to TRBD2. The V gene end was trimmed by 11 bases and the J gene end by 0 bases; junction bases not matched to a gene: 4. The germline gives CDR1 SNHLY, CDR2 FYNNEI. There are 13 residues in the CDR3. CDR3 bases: TGTGCCCTTAGCGGGGGGTCCTCCTACGAGCAGTACTTC. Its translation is CALSGGSSYEQYF.